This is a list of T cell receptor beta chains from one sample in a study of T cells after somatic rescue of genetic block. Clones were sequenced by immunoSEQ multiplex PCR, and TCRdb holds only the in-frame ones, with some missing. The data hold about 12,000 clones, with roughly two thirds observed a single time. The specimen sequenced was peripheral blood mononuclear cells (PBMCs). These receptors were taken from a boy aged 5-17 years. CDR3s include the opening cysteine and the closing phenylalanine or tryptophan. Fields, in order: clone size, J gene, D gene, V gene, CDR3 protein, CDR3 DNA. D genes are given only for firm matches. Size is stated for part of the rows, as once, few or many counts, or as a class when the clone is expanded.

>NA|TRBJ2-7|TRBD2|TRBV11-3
CASSTGLAGGVGYEQYF
TGTGCCAGCAGCACGGGACTAGCGGGAGGGGTGGGCTACGAGCAGTACTTC
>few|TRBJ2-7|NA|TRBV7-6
CASSLALLAGKEGTTYEQYF
TGTGCCAGCAGCTTAGCGCTTTTGGCGGGGAAAGAGGGTACCACTTACGAGCAGTACTTC
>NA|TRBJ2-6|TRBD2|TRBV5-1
CASSFLAGEMFYVLTF
TGCGCCAGCAGCTTTCTAGCGGGGGAGATGTTCTACGTCCTGACTTTC
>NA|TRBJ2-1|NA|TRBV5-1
CASSLAGVEDEQFF
TGCGCCAGCAGCTTGGCCGGAGTGGAGGATGAGCAGTTCTTC
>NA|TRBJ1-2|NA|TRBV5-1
CASSLDKSPYGYTF
TGCGCCAGCAGCTTGGACAAATCTCCATACGGCTACACCTTC
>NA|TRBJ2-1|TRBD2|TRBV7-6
CASSSGIAGTNEQFF
TGTGCCAGCAGCTCTGGAATAGCGGGGACAAATGAGCAGTTCTTC
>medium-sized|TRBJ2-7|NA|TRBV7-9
CASSLGPSSYEQYF
TGTGCCAGCAGCTTAGGCCCGAGCTCCTACGAGCAGTACTTC
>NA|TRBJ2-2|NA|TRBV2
CASRIFRDFANTGELFF
TGTGCCAGCAGAATCTTCCGGGACTTCGCGAACACCGGGGAGCTGTTTTTT
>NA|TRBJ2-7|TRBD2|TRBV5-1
CASSNTSGRHLYEQYF
TGCGCCAGCAGCAACACTAGCGGGAGGCACCTCTACGAGCAGTACTTC
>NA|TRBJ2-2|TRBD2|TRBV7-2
CASSLQAGFTGELFF
TGTGCCAGCAGCTTACAAGCGGGATTCACCGGGGAGCTGTTTTTT
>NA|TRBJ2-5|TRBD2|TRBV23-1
CASSQCGLAGKETQYF
TGCGCCAGCAGTCAATGCGGACTAGCGGGAAAAGAGACCCAGTACTTC
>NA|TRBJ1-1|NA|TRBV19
CASSPLGTEAFF
TGTGCCAGTAGTCCCCTTGGGACTGAAGCTTTCTTT
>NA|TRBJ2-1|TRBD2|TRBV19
CASSHRGAGAYNEQFF
TGTGCCAGTAGCCATAGGGGAGCGGGGGCCTACAATGAGCAGTTCTTC
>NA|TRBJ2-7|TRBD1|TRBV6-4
CASLFSDRGPLSSYEQYF
TGTGCCAGCCTCTTTTCGGACAGGGGGCCTTTAAGCTCCTACGAGCAGTACTTC
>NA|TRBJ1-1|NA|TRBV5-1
CASSLTVGWVTEAFF
TGCGCCAGCAGCTTGACAGTCGGGTGGGTCACTGAAGCTTTCTTT
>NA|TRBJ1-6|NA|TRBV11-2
CASSFGQLSSYNSPLHF
TGTGCCAGCAGCTTCGGACAGTTGAGCTCCTATAATTCACCCCTCCACTTT
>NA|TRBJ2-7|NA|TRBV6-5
CASSGSYEQYF
TGTGCCAGCAGTGGCTCCTACGAGCAGTACTTC
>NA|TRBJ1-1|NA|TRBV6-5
CASYKGLNTEAFF
TGTGCCAGTTATAAGGGTTTGAACACTGAAGCTTTCTTT
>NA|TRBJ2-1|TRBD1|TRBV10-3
CAIRKAGGQENEQFF
TGTGCCATCAGAAAGGCAGGGGGTCAAGAAAATGAGCAGTTCTTC
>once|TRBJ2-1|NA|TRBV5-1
CASSLGGGFSSYNEQFF
TGCGCCAGCAGCTTGGGCGGGGGCTTTAGCTCCTACAATGAGCAGTTCTTC
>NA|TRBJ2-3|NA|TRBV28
CASSLAGVRADTQYF
TGTGCCAGCAGTTTAGCAGGGGTGCGTGCAGATACGCAGTATTTT
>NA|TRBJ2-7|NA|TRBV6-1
CASSHSNYEQYF
TGTGCCAGCAGTCACTCAAACTACGAGCAGTACTTC
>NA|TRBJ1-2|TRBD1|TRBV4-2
CASSLALTGVYGYTF
TGTGCCAGCAGCTTGGCATTGACAGGGGTCTATGGCTACACCTTC
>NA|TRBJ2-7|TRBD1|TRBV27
CASRRTGAYEQYF
TGTGCCAGCAGACGCACAGGGGCCTACGAGCAGTACTTC
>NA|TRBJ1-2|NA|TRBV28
CASSLSGNYGYTF
TGTGCCAGCAGTTTATCCGGGAACTATGGCTACACCTTC
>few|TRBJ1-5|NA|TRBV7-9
CASSLVGANQPQHF
TGTGCCAGCAGCTTAGTGGGTGCCAATCAGCCCCAGCATTTT
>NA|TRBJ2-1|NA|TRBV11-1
CASSLGWRGSSYNEQFF
TGTGCCAGCAGCTTAGGGTGGCGGGGCTCCTCCTACAATGAGCAGTTCTTC
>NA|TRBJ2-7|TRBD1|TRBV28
CASGLWDRVYEQYF
TGTGCCAGCGGTTTATGGGACAGGGTCTACGAGCAGTACTTC
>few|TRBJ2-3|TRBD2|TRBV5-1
CASSLGLAVTDTQYF
TGCGCCAGCAGCTTGGGACTAGCGGTCACAGATACGCAGTATTTT
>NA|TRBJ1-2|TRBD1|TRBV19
CASSAGTGNNYGYTF
TGTGCCAGTAGTGCCGGGACAGGGAATAACTATGGCTACACCTTC
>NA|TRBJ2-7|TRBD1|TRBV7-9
CASRGAGQGLLNLEQYF
TGTGCCAGCAGGGGTGCGGGACAGGGCCTTTTAAACCTGGAGCAGTACTTC
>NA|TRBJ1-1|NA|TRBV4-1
CASSHRNTEAFF
TGCGCCAGCAGCCACCGGAACACTGAAGCTTTCTTT
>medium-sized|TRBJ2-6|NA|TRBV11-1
CASSLSFQVSGANVLTF
TGTGCCAGCAGCTTATCCTTCCAGGTCTCTGGGGCCAACGTCCTGACTTTC
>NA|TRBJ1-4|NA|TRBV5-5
CASSTLGAEGEKLFF
TGTGCCAGCAGTACCCTGGGGGCTGAGGGTGAAAAACTGTTTTTT
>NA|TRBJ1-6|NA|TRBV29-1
CSVQGDGNSPLHF
TGCAGCGTCCAGGGTGACGGTAATTCACCCCTCCACTTT
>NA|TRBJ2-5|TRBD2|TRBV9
CASSPGLAGGQETQYF
TGTGCCAGCAGCCCGGGGCTAGCGGGGGGTCAAGAGACCCAGTACTTC
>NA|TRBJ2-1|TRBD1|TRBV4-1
CASSQRTGVANNEQFF
TGCGCCAGCAGCCAACGAACAGGGGTGGCTAACAATGAGCAGTTCTTC
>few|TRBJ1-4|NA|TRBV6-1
CASREQPATNEKLFF
TGTGCCAGCAGGGAACAACCTGCAACTAATGAAAAACTGTTTTTT
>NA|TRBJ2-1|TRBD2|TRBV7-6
CASSLPGLGYNEQFF
TGTGCCAGCAGCCTTCCGGGACTAGGCTACAATGAGCAGTTCTTC
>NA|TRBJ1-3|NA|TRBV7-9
CASMEQGFSGNTIYF
TGTGCCAGCATGGAACAGGGTTTCTCTGGAAACACCATATATTTT
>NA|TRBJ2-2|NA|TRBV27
CASSFRNTGELFF
TGTGCCAGCAGTTTTCGGAACACCGGGGAGCTGTTTTTT
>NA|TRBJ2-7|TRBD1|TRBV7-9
CASSTSFSRGYEQYF
TGTGCCAGCAGCACATCCTTTAGCAGGGGGTACGAGCAGTACTTC
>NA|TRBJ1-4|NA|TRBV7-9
CASSPGVTNEKLFF
TGTGCCAGCAGCCCAGGGGTGACTAATGAAAAACTGTTTTTT
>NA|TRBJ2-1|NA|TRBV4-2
CASSQDIGSSYNEQFF
TGTGCCAGCAGCCAAGATATCGGGAGCTCCTACAATGAGCAGTTCTTC
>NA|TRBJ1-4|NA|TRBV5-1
CASSLGPAEEKLFF
TGCGCCAGCAGCTTGGGACCTGCAGAAGAAAAACTGTTTTTT
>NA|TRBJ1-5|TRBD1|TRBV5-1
CASSPGQDQPQHF
TGCGCCAGCAGTCCTGGACAGGATCAGCCCCAGCATTTT
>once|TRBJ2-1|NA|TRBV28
CASSSRRGITPYNEQFF
TGTGCCAGCAGTTCCCGTCGGGGGATTACCCCTTACAATGAGCAGTTCTTC
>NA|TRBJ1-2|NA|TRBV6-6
CASSIRGIDGYTF
TGTGCCAGCAGTATACGGGGGATAGATGGCTACACCTTC
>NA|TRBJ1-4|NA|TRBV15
CATSRARDNGKLFF
TGTGCCACCAGCAGAGCCAGAGATAATGGAAAACTGTTTTTT
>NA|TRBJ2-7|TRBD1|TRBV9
CASSPGGTGEFYEQYF
TGTGCCAGCAGCCCAGGGGGGACAGGGGAGTTCTACGAGCAGTACTTC
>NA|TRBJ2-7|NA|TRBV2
CASSERVGEGVFYEQYF
TGTGCCAGCAGTGAAAGGGTGGGCGAGGGGGTTTTCTACGAGCAGTACTTC
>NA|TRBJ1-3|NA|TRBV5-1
CASSSLDSGNTIYF
TGCGCCAGCAGCTCCCTGGACTCTGGAAACACCATATATTTT
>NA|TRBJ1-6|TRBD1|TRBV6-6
CASSLRTGAYNSPLHF
TGTGCCAGCAGTCTACGGACAGGGGCCTATAATTCACCCCTCCACTTT
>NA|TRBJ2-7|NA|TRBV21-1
CASSKEMRAGEQYF
TGTGCCAGCAGCAAAGAAATGAGAGCGGGCGAGCAGTACTTC
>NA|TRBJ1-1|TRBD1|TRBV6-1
CASSDQGRQGRTAFF
TGTGCCAGCAGTGACCAAGGAAGACAGGGCCGGACAGCTTTCTTT
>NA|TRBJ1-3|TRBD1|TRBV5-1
CASSLPTGVSGNTIYF
TGCGCCAGCAGCTTGCCGACAGGGGTCTCTGGAAACACCATATATTTT
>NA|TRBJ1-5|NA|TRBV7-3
CASSYRAFNQPQHF
TGTGCCAGCAGCTACAGGGCCTTCAATCAGCCCCAGCATTTT